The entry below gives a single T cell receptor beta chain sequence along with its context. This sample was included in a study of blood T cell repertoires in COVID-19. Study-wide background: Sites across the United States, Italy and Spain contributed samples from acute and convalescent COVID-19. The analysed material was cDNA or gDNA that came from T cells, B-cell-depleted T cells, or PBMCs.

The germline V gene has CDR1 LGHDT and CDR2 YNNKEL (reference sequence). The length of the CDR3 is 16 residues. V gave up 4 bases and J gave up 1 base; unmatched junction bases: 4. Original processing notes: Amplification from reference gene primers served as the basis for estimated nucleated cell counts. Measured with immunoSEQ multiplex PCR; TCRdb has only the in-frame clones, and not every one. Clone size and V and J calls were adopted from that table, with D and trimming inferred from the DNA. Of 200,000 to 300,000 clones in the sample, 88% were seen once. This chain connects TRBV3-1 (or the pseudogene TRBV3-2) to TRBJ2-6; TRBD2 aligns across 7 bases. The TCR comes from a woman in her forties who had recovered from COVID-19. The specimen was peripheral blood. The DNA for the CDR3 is TGTGCCAGCAGCCTGCGGGGGTTTTCTGGGGCCAACGTCCTGACTTTC. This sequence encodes CASSLRGFSGANVLTF.